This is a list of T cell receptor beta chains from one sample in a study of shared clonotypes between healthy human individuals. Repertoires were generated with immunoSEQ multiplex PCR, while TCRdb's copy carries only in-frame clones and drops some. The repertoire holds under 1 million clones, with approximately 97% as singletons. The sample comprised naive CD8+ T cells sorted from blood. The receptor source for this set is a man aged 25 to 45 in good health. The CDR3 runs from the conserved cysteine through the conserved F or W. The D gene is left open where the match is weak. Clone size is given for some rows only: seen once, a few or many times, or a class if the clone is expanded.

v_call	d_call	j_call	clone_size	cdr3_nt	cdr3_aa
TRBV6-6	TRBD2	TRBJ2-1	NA	TGTGCCATCAGAGCGGGAGTCAATGAGCAGTTCTTC	CAIRAGVNEQFF
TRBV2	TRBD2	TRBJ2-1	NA	TGTGCCAGCAGTGAACTAGCGGGAGGCTACAATGAGCAGTTCTTC	CASSELAGGYNEQFF
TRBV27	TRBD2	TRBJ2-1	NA	TGTGCCAGCAGCGAATTAGCGGGAGCCAGCTACAATGAGCAGTTCTTC	CASSELAGASYNEQFF
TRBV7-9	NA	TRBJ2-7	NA	TGTGCCAGCAGCCGCCACGACACCTACGAGCAGTACTTC	CASSRHDTYEQYF
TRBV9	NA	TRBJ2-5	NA	TGTGCCAGCAGCGTAGATTCGAAAGAGACCCAGTACTTC	CASSVDSKETQYF
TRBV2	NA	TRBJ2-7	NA	TGTGCCAGCATCCCGGAGACTTACTCCCCCTACGAGCAGTACTTC	CASIPETYSPYEQYF
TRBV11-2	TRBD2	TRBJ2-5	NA	TGTGCCAGCAGCTTAGAGGGTCTAGCGGGCGACCAAGAGACCCAGTACTTC	CASSLEGLAGDQETQYF
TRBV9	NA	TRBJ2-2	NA	TGTGCCAGCAGCTGGAACACCGGGGAGCTGTTTTTT	CASSWNTGELFF
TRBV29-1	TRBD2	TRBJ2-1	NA	TGCAGCGTCGACGGACTAGCGGGAGTTCCCTACAATGAGCAGTTCTTC	CSVDGLAGVPYNEQFF
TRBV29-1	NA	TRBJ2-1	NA	TGCAGCGTTGAAGTGGGGGATGAAGGGCAGTTCTTC	CSVEVGDEGQFF
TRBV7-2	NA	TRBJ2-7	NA	TGTGCCAGCAGCTTAACTAGGGTACGCGAGCAGTACTTC	CASSLTRVREQYF
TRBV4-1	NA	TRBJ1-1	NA	TGCGCCAGCAGCCTCTCGCCGGGGGCGCGCACTGAAGCTTTCTTT	CASSLSPGARTEAFF
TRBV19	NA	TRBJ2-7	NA	TGTGCCAGTAGCCCGGGACATTACTCCTACGAGCAGTACTTC	CASSPGHYSYEQYF
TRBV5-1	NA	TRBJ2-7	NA	TGCGCCAGCAGCTTGGAAACAGGGACCATACGGGAGGAGCAGTACTTC	CASSLETGTIREEQYF
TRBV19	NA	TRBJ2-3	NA	TGTGCCAGTAGTATAGGAGGGAGGCATACAGATACGCAGTATTTT	CASSIGGRHTDTQYF
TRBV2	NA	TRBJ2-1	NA	TGTGCCAGCACCCCACGGGCGGACTACTACAATGAGCAGTTCTTC	CASTPRADYYNEQFF
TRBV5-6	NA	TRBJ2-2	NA	TGTGCCAGCAGCTTGATCGACCATGGGACTGTCGGGGAGCTGTTTTTT	CASSLIDHGTVGELFF
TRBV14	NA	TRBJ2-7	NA	TGTGCCAGCAGTAAGCGTTTGGGCCACGAGCAGTACTTC	CASSKRLGHEQYF
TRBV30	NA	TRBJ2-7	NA	TGTGCCTGGAGTGTAGTGGACTACGAGCAGTACTTC	CAWSVVDYEQYF
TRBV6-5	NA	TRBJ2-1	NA	TGTGCCAGCAGTTACGGCGACAGTTCCTACAATGAGCAGTTCTTC	CASSYGDSSYNEQFF
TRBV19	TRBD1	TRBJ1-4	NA	TGTGCCAGTAGTATCGGGACAGGGGGCGAGGAACTGTTTTTT	CASSIGTGGEELFF
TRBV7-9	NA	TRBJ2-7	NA	TGTGCCAGCAGCCCTTCCACCGGCTACGAGCAGTACTTC	CASSPSTGYEQYF
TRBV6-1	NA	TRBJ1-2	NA	TGTGCCAGCAGACTCGGAGTCCATGGCTACACCTTC	CASRLGVHGYTF
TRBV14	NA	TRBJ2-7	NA	TGTGCCAGCAGCCAATTAGCAGCCTACGAGCAGTACTTC	CASSQLAAYEQYF
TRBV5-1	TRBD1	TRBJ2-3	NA	TGCGCCAGCAGCATTCGGACAGGCCGGGATACGCAGTATTTT	CASSIRTGRDTQYF
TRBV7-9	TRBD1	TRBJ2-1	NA	TGTGCCAGCAGCCCCGGACAGGGCCAGTTACGGAGATACAATGAGCAGTTCTTC	CASSPGQGQLRRYNEQFF
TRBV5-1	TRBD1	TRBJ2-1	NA	TGCGCCAGCCCGGGACAGGGGCCGTTCAATGAGCAGTTCTTC	CASPGQGPFNEQFF
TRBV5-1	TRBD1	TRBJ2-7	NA	TGCGCCAGCAGCCTGGGTCAGGGGGCTTACGAGCAGTACTTC	CASSLGQGAYEQYF
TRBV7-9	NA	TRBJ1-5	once	TGTGCCAGCAGCTCTTCCGAGCCCAATCAGCCCCAGCATTTT	CASSSSEPNQPQHF
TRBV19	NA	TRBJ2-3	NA	TGTGCCAGTAGTATGGTGTCTGGCACAGATACGCAGTATTTT	CASSMVSGTDTQYF
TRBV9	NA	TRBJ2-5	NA	TGTGCCAGCAGCGTGTGGCTAGAGCAAGAGACCCAGTACTTC	CASSVWLEQETQYF
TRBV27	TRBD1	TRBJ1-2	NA	TGTACCAGCAGTCCCGGGACAGGGGCCGCCTATGGCTACACCTTC	CTSSPGTGAAYGYTF
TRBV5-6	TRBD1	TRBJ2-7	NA	TGTGCCAGCAGCGCAGGGACAGCCTACGAGCAGTACTTC	CASSAGTAYEQYF
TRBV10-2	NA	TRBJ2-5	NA	TGCGCCAGCAGTGTCGGACAGAAAGAGACCCAGTACTTC	CASSVGQKETQYF
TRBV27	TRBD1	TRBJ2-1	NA	TGTGCCAGCAGTTTTTGGGACAGGGGTCGAGATGAGCAGTTCTTC	CASSFWDRGRDEQFF
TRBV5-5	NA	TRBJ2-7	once	TGTGCCAGCAGCTTGGGCCAGAGGGAGACAAAAAGCTCCTACGAGCAGTACTTC	CASSLGQRETKSSYEQYF
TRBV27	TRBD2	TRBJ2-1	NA	TGTGCCAGCAGTTTAGCGGGAGAAAACAATGAGCAGTTCTTC	CASSLAGENNEQFF
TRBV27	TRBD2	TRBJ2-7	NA	TGTGCCAGCAGTTTATCCCGATTGGCGGGAGGGATCTACGAGCAGTACTTC	CASSLSRLAGGIYEQYF
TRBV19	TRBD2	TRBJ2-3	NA	TGTGCCAGTAGTGACGGACTAGCGGGCAGCACAGATACGCAGTATTTT	CASSDGLAGSTDTQYF
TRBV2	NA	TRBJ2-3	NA	TGTGCCAGCAGTGCTGTGCTTGACACAGATACGCAGTATTTT	CASSAVLDTDTQYF
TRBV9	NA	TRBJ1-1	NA	TGTGCCAGCAGCATTTCCGGGACTCCCCCGGTCATGAACACTGAAGCTTTCTTT	CASSISGTPPVMNTEAFF
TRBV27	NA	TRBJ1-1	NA	TGTGCCAGCAGTTTATCGAGCCAGGGAGTTATTGAAGCTTTCTTT	CASSLSSQGVIEAFF
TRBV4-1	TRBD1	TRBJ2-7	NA	TGCGCCAGCAGCCAGAGGGGGCGCATGGTAGACGAGCAGTACTTC	CASSQRGRMVDEQYF
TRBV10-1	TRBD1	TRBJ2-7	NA	TGCGCCAGCAGTTTGGGACAGGGGCCCTACGAGCAGTACTTC	CASSLGQGPYEQYF
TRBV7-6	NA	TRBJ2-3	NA	TGTGCCAGCAGCTTAGCCGGGGGACCCACAGATACGCAGTATTTT	CASSLAGGPTDTQYF
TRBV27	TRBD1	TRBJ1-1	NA	TGTGCCAGCAGTTTGACAGGGGTCACTGAAGCTTTCTTT	CASSLTGVTEAFF
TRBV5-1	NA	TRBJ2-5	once	TGCGCCAGCAGCCCCGCAGGGGGGCATGTTCTAGGAGAGACCCAGTACTTC	CASSPAGGHVLGETQYF